The table lists the clone carrying this TCR beta chain with many counts. Its antigen is undetermined. The starting template was genomic DNA from bulk tumor, around 660 ng per sample. Several far-apart biopsies were taken per primary tumor during surgery. Curative surgery was performed on patients who had untreated, newly diagnosed non-small cell lung cancer. This sample stems from a study of immune heterogeneity within non-small cell lung tumors. Study-wide results and limits: Identical dominant CDR3 beta clonotypes were found repeatedly across the tumor sites of a single patient, and these appeared alongside high-frequency clones that were unique to particular tumor locations.

TCR beta CDR3 regions came from multiplex PCR with 32 forward V and 13 reverse J primers. TCRdb re-derived calls from the multiplex PCR reads in MiXCR, one entry per CDR3 protein. Of 20,000 to 25,000 distinct CDR3 sequences in the sample, around 28% are singletons; the top ten hold roughly 4.5%. The receptor's source is a man between 40 and 49 years old with non-small cell lung cancer. Sequenced: lung tumor tissue.

The chain's CDR3 is CASSNSYEQYF. The CDR3 DNA sequence: TGTGCCAGCAGCAACAGCTACGAGCAGTACTTC. The chain employs TRBV6-1 and TRBJ2-7; D is uncertain. This CDR3 has 11 residues. Germline CDR1 reads MNHNS; CDR2 reads SASEGT. Trimming removed 6 bases from V and 3 bases from J, with 6 bases in between.